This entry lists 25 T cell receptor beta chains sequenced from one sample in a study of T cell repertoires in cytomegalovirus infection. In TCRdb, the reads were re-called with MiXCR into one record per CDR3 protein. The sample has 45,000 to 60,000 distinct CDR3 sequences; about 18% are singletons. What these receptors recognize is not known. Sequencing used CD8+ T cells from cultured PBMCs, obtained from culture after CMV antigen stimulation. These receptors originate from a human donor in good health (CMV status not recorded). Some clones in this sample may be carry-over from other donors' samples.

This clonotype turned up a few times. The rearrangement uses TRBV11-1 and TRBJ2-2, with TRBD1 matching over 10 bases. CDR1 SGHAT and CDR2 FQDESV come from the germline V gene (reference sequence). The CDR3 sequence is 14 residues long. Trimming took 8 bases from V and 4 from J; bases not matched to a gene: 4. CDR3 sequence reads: CASSDRGITGELFF. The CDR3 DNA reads TGTGCCAGCTCGGACAGGGGGATCACCGGGGAGCTGTTTTTT.

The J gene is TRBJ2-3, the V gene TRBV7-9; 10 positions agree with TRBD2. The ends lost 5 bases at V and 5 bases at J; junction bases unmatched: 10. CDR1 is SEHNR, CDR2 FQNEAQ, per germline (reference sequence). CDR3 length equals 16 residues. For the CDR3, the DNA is TGTGCCAGCAGCGTCTCAGCGGGGGGGCCTGGAGATACGCAGTATTTT. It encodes CASSVSAGGPGDTQYF.

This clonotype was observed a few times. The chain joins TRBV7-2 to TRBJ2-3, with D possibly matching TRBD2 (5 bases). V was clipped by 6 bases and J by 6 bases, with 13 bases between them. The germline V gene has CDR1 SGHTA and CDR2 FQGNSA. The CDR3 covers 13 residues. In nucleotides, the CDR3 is TGTGCCAGCAGAAGCGGCTCCCGGGATACGCAGTATTTT. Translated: CASRSGSRDTQYF.

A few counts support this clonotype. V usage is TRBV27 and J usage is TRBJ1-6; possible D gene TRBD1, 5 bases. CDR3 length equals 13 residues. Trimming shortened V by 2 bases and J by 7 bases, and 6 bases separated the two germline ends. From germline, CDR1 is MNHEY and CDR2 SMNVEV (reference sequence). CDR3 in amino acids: CASSLGGNSPLHF. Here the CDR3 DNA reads TGTGCCAGCAGTTTAGGGGGGAATTCACCCCTCCACTTT.

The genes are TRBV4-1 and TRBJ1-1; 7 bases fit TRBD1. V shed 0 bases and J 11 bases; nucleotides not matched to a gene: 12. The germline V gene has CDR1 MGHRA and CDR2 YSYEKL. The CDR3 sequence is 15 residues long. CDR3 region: CASSQEDRLPNDAFF. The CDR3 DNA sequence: TGCGCCAGCAGCCAAGAGGACAGGCTCCCTAATGATGCTTTCTTT.

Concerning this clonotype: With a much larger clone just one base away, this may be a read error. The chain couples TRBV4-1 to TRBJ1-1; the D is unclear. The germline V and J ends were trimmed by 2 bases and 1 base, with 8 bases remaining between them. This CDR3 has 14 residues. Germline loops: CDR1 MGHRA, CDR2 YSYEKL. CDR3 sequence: CASSQRPRNTEAFF. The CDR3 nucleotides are TGCGCCAGCAGCCAAAGACCGAGGAACACTGAAGCTTTCTTT.

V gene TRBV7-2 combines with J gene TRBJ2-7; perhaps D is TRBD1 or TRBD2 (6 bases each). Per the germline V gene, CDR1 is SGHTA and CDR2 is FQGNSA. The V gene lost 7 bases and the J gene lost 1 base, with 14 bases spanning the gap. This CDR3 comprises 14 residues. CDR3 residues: CASKKPGASYEQYF. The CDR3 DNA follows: TGTGCCAGCAAGAAGCCGGGGGCGTCCTACGAGCAGTACTTC.

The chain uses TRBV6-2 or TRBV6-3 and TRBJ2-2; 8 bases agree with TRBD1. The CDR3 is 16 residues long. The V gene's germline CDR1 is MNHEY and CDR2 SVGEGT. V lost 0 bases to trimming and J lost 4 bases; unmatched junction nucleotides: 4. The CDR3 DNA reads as TGTGCCAGCAGTTACTCTCCAGGGGGCATCACCGGGGAGCTGTTTTTT. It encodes CASSYSPGGITGELFF.

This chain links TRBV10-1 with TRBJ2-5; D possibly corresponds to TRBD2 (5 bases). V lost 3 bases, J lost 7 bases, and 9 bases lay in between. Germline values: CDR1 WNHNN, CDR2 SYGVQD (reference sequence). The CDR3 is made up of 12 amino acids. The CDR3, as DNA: TGCGCCAGCAGTGAAGGCGCGGGGACCCAGTACTTC. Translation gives CASSEGAGTQYF.

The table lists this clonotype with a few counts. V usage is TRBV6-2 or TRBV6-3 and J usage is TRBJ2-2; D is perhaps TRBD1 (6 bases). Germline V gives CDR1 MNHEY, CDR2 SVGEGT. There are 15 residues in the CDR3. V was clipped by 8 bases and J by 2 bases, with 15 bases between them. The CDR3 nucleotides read TGTGCCAGCCGTTCGGGACATCGTAACACCGGGGAGCTGTTTTTT. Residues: CASRSGHRNTGELFF.

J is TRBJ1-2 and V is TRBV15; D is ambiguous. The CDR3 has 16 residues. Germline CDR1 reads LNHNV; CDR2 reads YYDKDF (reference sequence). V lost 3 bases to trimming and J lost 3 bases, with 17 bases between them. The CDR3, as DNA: TGTGCCACCAGCAGGGGCCTCGGGGATGAGGACTATGGCTACACCTTC. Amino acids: CATSRGLGDEDYGYTF.

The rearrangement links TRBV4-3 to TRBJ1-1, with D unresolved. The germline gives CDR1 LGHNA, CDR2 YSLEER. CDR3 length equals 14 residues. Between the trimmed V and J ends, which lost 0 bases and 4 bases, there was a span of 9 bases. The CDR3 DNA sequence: TGCGCCAGCAGCCAAGAACGAAGCTGCACTGAAGCTTTCTTT. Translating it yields CASSQERSCTEAFF.

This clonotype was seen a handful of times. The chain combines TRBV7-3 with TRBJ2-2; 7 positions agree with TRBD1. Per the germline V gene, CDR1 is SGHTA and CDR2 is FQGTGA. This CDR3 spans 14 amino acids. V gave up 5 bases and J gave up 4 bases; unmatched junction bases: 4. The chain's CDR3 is CASSPGDSTGELFF. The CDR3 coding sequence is TGTGCCAGCAGCCCCGGGGACAGCACCGGGGAGCTGTTTTTT.

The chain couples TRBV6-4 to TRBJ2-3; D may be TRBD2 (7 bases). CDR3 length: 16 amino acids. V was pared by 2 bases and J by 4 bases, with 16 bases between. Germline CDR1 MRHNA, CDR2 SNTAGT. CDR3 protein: CASSDVPGGASDTQYF. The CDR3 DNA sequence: TGTGCCAGCAGTGACGTCCCGGGGGGCGCGTCAGATACGCAGTATTTT.

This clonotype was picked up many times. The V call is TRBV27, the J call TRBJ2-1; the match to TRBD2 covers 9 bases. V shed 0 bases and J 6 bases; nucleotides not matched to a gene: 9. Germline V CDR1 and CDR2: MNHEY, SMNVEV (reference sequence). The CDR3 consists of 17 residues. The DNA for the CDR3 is TGTGCCAGCAGTTTATCTAGCGGGGGACCTCGGGGCAATGAGCAGTTCTTC. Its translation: CASSLSSGGPRGNEQFF.

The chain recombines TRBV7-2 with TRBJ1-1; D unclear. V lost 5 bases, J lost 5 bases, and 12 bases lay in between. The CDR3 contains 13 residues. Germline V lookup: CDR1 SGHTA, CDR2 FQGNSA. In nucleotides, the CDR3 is TGTGCCAGCAGCCGCCCTTATGGAACTGAAGCTTTCTTT. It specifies CASSRPYGTEAFF.

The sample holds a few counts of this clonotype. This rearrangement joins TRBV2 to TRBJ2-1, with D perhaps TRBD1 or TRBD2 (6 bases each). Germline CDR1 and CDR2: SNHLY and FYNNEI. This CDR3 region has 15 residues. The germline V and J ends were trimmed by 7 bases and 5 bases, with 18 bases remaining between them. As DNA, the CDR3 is TGTGCCAGCACCGAACCAAGGGGGGCAAACAATGAGCAGTTCTTC. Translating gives CASTEPRGANNEQFF.

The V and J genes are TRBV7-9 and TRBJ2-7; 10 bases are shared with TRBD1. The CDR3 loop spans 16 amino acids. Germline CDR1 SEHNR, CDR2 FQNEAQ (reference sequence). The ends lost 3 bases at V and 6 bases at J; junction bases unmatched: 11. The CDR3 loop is CASSFLRDRGHVEQYF. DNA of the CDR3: TGTGCCAGCAGCTTCCTCCGGGACAGGGGCCACGTCGAGCAGTACTTC.

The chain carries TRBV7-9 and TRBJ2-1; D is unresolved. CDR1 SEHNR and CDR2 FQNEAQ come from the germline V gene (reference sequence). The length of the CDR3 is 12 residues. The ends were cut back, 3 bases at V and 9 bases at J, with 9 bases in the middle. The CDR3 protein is CASSFISPEQFF. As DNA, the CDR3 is TGTGCCAGCAGCTTTATCTCACCTGAGCAGTTCTTC.

CDR3 region: CASSPEGNQPQHF. In DNA, the CDR3 is TGTGCCAGTAGCCCCGAGGGCAATCAGCCCCAGCATTTT. V and J are TRBV19 and TRBJ1-5; no definite D call. The CDR3 is 13 residues long. V lost 6 bases to trimming and J lost 2 bases, with 8 bases between them. The germline CDR1 and CDR2 sequences are LNHDA and SQIVND (reference sequence).

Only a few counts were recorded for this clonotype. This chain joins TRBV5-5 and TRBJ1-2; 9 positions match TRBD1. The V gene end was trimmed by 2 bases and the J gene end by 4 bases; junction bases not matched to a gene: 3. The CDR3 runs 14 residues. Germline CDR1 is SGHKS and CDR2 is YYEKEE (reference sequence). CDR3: CASSLGQGLYGYTF. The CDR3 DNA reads TGTGCCAGCAGCTTAGGACAGGGGCTCTATGGCTACACCTTC.

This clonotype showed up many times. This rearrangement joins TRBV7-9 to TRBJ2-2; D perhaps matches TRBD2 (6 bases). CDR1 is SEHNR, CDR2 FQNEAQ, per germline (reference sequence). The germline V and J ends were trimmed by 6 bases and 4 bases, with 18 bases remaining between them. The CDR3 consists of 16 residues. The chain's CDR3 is CASRPTRAGGTGELFF. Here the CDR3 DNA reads TGTGCCAGCAGACCTACAAGGGCCGGGGGCACCGGGGAGCTGTTTTTT. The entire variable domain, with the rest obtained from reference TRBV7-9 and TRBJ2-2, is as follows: DTGVSQNPRHKITKRGQNVTFRCDPISEHNRLYWYRQTLGQGPEFLTYFQNEAQLEKSRLLSDRFSAERPKGSFSTLEIQRTEQGDSAMYLCASRPTRAGGTGELFFGEGSRLTVL.

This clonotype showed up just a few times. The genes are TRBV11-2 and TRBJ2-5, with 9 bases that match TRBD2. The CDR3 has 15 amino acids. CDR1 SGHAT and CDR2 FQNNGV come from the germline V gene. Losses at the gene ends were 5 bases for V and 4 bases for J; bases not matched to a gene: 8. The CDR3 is CASSRTGTSLETQYF. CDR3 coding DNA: TGTGCCAGCAGCAGAACCGGGACTAGCTTAGAGACCCAGTACTTC.

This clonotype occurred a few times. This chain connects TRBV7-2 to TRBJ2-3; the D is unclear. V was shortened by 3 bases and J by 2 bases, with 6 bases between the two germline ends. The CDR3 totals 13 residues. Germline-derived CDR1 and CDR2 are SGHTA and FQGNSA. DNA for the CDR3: TGTGCCAGCAGCTTTAGTATCACAGATACGCAGTATTTT. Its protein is CASSFSITDTQYF.

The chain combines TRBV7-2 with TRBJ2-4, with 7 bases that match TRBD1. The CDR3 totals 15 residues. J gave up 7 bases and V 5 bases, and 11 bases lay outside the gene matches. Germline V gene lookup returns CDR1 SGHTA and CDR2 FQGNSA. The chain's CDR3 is CASSTGQHPGNIQYF. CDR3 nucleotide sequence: TGTGCCAGCAGCACGGGACAGCACCCCGGGAACATTCAGTACTTC.